This T cell receptor (beta chain) was captured by sequencing in a study of control samples from healthy donors and cancer patients (dated by TCRdb to the early 2020s). As to this clone: It has no known antigen specificity. Base-call qualities are not available, and no considerably larger clone is one nucleotide away.

CDR1 and CDR2 (MDHEN, SYDVKM) derive from the germline V gene. The CDR3 sequence holds 12 residues, the cysteine and phenylalanine included. Kept here is only the CDR3 DNA, which spans 36 bases and is read in frame from base 1. The junction carries 10 bases between V and J, which are trimmed by 4 bases and 7 bases respectively. Library preparation used the immunoSEQ multiplex PCR assay. The clones in this table, taken by TCRdb from immuneACCESS, are in-frame only. Not every clone is retained; where verified, under half of the shortfall comes from an unresolved V gene, and the cause of the rest is unknown. Across this sample there are about 44,000 clones, with roughly 65% seen only once. 17% of the sample goes to the ten largest clones.

In this chain, TRBV28 is recombined with TRBJ2-5; matching of 5 bases hints at TRBD1 as the D gene. The sequence derives from a male donor with melanoma. The material sequenced was formalin-fixed, paraffin-embedded tissue. Here the CDR3 is given as CASSSGFMTQYF. The DNA is TGTGCCAGCAGTTCAGGGTTCATGACCCAGTACTTC.